This T cell receptor (beta chain) was profiled in a study of beta chain features in type 1 diabetes. Notes on the study in general: In every one of the four CD4+ subsets, TCRB CDR3s were moderately but significantly shorter in Type 1 diabetes patients.

Concerning this clone: What it recognizes is unknown.

cDNA synthesis used the whole RNA isolate, giving expressed TCRB sequences. Assay: immunoSEQ multiplex PCR; the TCRdb copy retains only in-frame clones and omits some. Of under 130,000 clones listed, around 30% were seen once; the top ten hold 0.5% to 0.55%. This CDR3 has 16 amino acids. Germline V gene lookup returns CDR1 SGHTA and CDR2 FQGNSA. The V segment lost 5 bases and the J segment 4 bases; nucleotides outside the gene matches: 6. Material: central memory CD4+ T cells from blood. This chain joins TRBV7-2 and TRBJ2-1; 12 bases are shared with TRBD2. The clonotype was recovered from a young woman with type 1 diabetes. CDR3 DNA sequence: TGTGCCAGCAGCCCCTGGACTAGCGGGGATTACAATGAGCAGTTCTTC. Its translation is CASSPWTSGDYNEQFF.